The next 25 T cell receptor beta chains were all read from a single sample in a study of technical replicates of blood from several donors. The protocol was immunoSEQ multiplex PCR, while the TCRdb copy is restricted to in-frame clones and leaves out a portion. The sample holds tens of thousands of clones, 85% to 95% seen once. The sequencing input was T cells isolated from PBMCs. The source of these receptors is a human donor in good health.

The chain joins TRBV4-2 to TRBJ1-2; 8 positions match TRBD1. V trimming: 2 bases; J trimming: 4 bases; junction bases outside the gene matches: 15. The CDR3 runs 18 residues. CDR1 LGHNA and CDR2 YNFKEQ come from the germline V gene. The CDR3 DNA sequence: TGTGCCAGCAGCCAAACCCCCCTAACAGGGGGGCGGGTCTATGGCTACACCTTC. This translates into CASSQTPLTGGRVYGYTF.

This chain connects TRBV10-2 to TRBJ1-1; no reliable D call. This CDR3 comprises 15 residues. Germline CDR1 and CDR2: WSHSY and SAAADI. Between the trimmed V and J ends, which lost 3 bases and 1 base, there was a span of 12 bases. The CDR3 DNA sequence: TGCGCCAGCAGTGACTCGGGGTGGGGGAACACTGAAGCTTTCTTT. As protein: CASSDSGWGNTEAFF.

DNA of the CDR3: TGCGCCAGTACAGAGACAGGGAGTGGCTACACCTTC. Amino acids: CASTETGSGYTF. The genes are TRBV5-1 and TRBJ1-2, with TRBD1 matching over 7 bases. CDR3 length equals 12 residues. The V gene end was trimmed by 8 bases and the J gene end by 7 bases; junction bases not matched to a gene: 8. In germline, CDR1 is SGHRS, CDR2 YFSETQ.

This sequence joins TRBV5-1 and TRBJ2-5; D perhaps matches TRBD2 (6 bases). The CDR3 has 14 residues. Germline V gives CDR1 SGHRS, CDR2 YFSETQ. The ends were cut back, 0 bases at V and 2 bases at J, with 8 bases in the middle. CDR3 nucleotides: TGCGCCAGCAGCTTGGAGGGGAGGCAAGAGACCCAGTACTTC. The encoded protein is CASSLEGRQETQYF.

The V and J genes are TRBV10-3 and TRBJ2-2, with a tentative D call TRBD2 (5 bases). The CDR3 runs 14 residues. With 3 bases removed from V and 7 bases from J, the gap between germline ends came to 12 bases. Germline CDR1 ENHRY, CDR2 SYGVKD. The CDR3 sequence is CAISDHTSFGELFF. Written as DNA, the CDR3 is TGTGCCATCAGTGACCATACTAGTTTCGGGGAGCTGTTTTTT.

This sequence joins TRBV29-1 and TRBJ2-5, with a weak D call TRBD2 (7 bases). CDR3 length: 17 residues. With 4 bases removed from V and 2 bases from J, the gap between germline ends came to 23 bases. Per the germline V gene, CDR1 is SQVTM and CDR2 is ANQGSEA. CDR3 residues: CSVGRGGREREQETQYF. The DNA of the CDR3 is TGCAGCGTTGGGAGGGGGGGCCGAGAGAGGGAACAAGAGACCCAGTACTTC.

V gene TRBV11-2 combines with J gene TRBJ2-1, with 12 positions matching TRBD2. V lost 5 bases and J lost 9; bases outside the gene matches: 2. Germline V gene data show CDR1 as SGHAT and CDR2 as FQNNGV. This CDR3 comprises 13 residues. CDR3 nucleotide sequence: TGTGCCAGCAGCGAGGGACTAGCGGGTGAGCAGTTCTTC. Translated, it gives CASSEGLAGEQFF. Using reference TRBV11-2 and TRBJ2-1 for the parts outside the CDR3, the full variable domain is EAGVAQSPRYKIIEKRQSVAFWCNPISGHATLYWYQQILGQGPKLLIQFQNNGVVDDSQLPKDRFSAERLKGVDSTLKIQPAKLEDSAVYLCASSEGLAGEQFFGPGTRLTVL.

This clone is deemed medium-sized. This chain uses TRBV13 with TRBJ1-6; possibly TRBD1 for D (6 bases). The CDR3 extends over 16 amino acids. CDR1 and CDR2 (germline): PRHDT, FYEKMQ (reference sequence). V shed 6 bases and J shed 2 bases, with 14 bases lying between them. The CDR3 sequence is CASSLQGSTYNSPLHF. For the CDR3, the DNA is TGTGCCAGCAGTTTACAGGGATCTACCTATAATTCACCCCTCCACTTT.

The V call is TRBV18, the J call TRBJ2-1; 7 positions agree with TRBD2. The V gene's germline CDR1 is KGHSH and CDR2 LQKENI. The trim removed 8 bases at V and 2 bases at J, leaving 9 bases unmatched. The CDR3 totals 15 residues. The CDR3 loop is CASPIAGDPYNEQFF. Written as DNA, the CDR3 is TGTGCCAGCCCGATCGCGGGAGACCCCTACAATGAGCAGTTCTTC.

The chain has TRBV16 and TRBJ1-4; TRBD1 is a possible D gene (5 bases). This CDR3 has 16 amino acids. Germline V gene sequence: CDR1 KGHSY, CDR2 FQNENV. V was shortened by 0 bases and J by 7 bases, with 15 bases between the two germline ends. The CDR3 reads CASSQSGDPGGEKLFF. In DNA form, the CDR3 reads TGTGCCAGCAGCCAATCAGGAGACCCCGGGGGTGAAAAACTGTTTTTT. The whole variable domain, filled in from reference TRBV16 and TRBJ1-4, reads GEEVAQTPKHLVRGEGQKAKLYCAPIKGHSYVFWYQQVLKNEFKFLISFQNENVFDETGMPKERFSAKCLPNSPCSLEIQATKLEDSAVYFCASSQSGDPGGEKLFFGSGTQLSVL.

This chain uses TRBV6-4 with TRBJ1-6, with D unresolved. V gave up 0 bases and J gave up 10 bases, with 10 bases separating them. The CDR3 has 14 amino acids. Germline lookup yields CDR1 MRHNA and CDR2 SNTAGT. CDR3 region: CASSDSGSGSPLHF. The CDR3 bases are TGTGCCAGCAGTGACTCAGGGTCGGGGTCACCCCTCCACTTT.

The chain uses TRBV6-1 and TRBJ2-5, with D perhaps matching TRBD1 (5 bases). The CDR3 length is 15 residues. From germline, CDR1 is MNHNS and CDR2 SASEGT. V shed 2 bases and J shed 5 bases, with 15 bases lying between them. In DNA, the CDR3 is TGTGCCAGCAGTGAAAGAGGAGACAACAGGGAGACCCAGTACTTC. The encoded protein is CASSERGDNRETQYF.

V is TRBV6-1 and J is TRBJ1-5; a possible D gene is TRBD1 (6 bases). The CDR3 spans 15 residues. V dropped 11 bases and J dropped 6 bases, with 23 bases sitting between them. Germline V gives CDR1 MNHNS, CDR2 SASEGT. The CDR3 reads CASSITTGYSQPQHF. The CDR3 nucleotides are TGTGCCTCTTCCATCACCACAGGGTACAGTCAGCCCCAGCATTTT.

The J gene is TRBJ1-4, the V gene TRBV2; unclear D gene. Trimming left V 0 bases short and J 6 bases short, with 11 bases between. CDR3 length: 15 amino acids. The germline V gene encodes CDR1 SNHLY and CDR2 FYNNEI. CDR3 bases: TGTGCCAGCAGTGAAGCAAGACGCGGGGATGAAAAACTGTTTTTT. The encoded protein is CASSEARRGDEKLFF. The variable domain in full, completed from reference TRBV2 and TRBJ1-4, reads EPEVTQTPSHQVTQMGQEVILRCVPISNHLYFYWYRQILGQKVEFLVSFYNNEISEKSEIFDDQFSVERPDGSNFTLKIRSTKLEDSAMYFCASSEARRGDEKLFFGSGTQLSVL.

The J gene is TRBJ1-1, the V gene TRBV5-5, with 7 nucleotides matching TRBD1. Germline CDR1 and CDR2: SGHKS and YYEKEE (reference sequence). Trimming removed 7 bases from V and 1 base from J; junction bases left unmatched: 10. CDR3 length: 15 amino acids. The CDR3 here is CASGTRTGTNTEAFF. CDR3 coding DNA: TGTGCCAGCGGTACCCGGACAGGTACGAACACTGAAGCTTTCTTT. The full variable domain, with the rest looked up from reference TRBV5-5 and TRBJ1-1, is DAGVTQSPTHLIKTRGQQVTLRCSPISGHKSVSWYQQVLGQGPQFIFQYYEKEERGRGNFPDRFSARQFPNYSSELNVNALLLGDSALYLCASGTRTGTNTEAFFGQGTRLTVV.

This chain uses TRBV4-1 with TRBJ1-2; D unresolved. The CDR3 has 15 amino acids. Trimming pared 1 base from V and 4 bases from J, leaving 13 bases between. Germline V gives CDR1 MGHRA, CDR2 YSYEKL. CDR3 region: CASSQGRAEGYGYTF. The CDR3 DNA is TGCGCCAGCAGCCAAGGGCGGGCCGAGGGCTATGGCTACACCTTC.

The chain couples TRBV18 to TRBJ1-5; 11 bases agree with TRBD1. Looked up from germline, CDR1 is KGHSH and CDR2 is LQKENI. Trimming removed 1 base from V and 4 bases from J; junction bases left unmatched: 3. The CDR3 consists of 16 residues. The CDR3 DNA follows: TGTGCCAGCTCACCACAGGGACAGGGGGGGAATCAGCCCCAGCATTTT. Translating gives CASSPQGQGGNQPQHF.

This chain joins TRBV27 and TRBJ2-1; 7 bases agree with TRBD2. Germline CDR1 and CDR2: MNHEY and SMNVEV (reference sequence). The CDR3 loop spans 16 amino acids. V dropped 0 bases and J dropped 10; count of bases not matched to a gene: 12. This CDR3 reads CASSLSGRTYQEEQFF. The CDR3 DNA is TGTGCCAGCAGTTTATCCGGGAGGACCTACCAGGAGGAGCAGTTCTTC.

The chain combines TRBV9 with TRBJ1-1, with D hard to call. Trimming took off 4 bases at V and 1 base at J, with 11 bases between the two ends. Germline assignment: CDR1 SGDLS and CDR2 YYNGEE. The CDR3 has 14 residues. The CDR3 spells CASSPNIGNTEAFF. CDR3 coding DNA: TGTGCCAGCAGCCCAAACATTGGGAACACTGAAGCTTTCTTT.

This sequence joins TRBV6-1 and TRBJ1-2, with a tentative D call TRBD1 (5 bases). Trimming removed 0 bases at V and 4 bases at J, with 9 bases between. The length of the CDR3 is 14 residues. Looked up from germline, CDR1 is MNHNS and CDR2 is SASEGT. The CDR3 DNA sequence: TGTGCCAGCAGTGAAGCGTCGGGACTCTATGGCTACACCTTC. The encoded protein is CASSEASGLYGYTF.

The CDR3 nucleotides read TGTGCCAGCAGCGGCGGGGGGGCGCCGTACCTCCTATATGGCTACACCTTC. Amino acid sequence: CASSGGGAPYLLYGYTF. The J gene is TRBJ1-2, the V gene TRBV9; TRBD1 might be the D (6 bases). The CDR3 loop spans 17 amino acids. Germline lookup yields CDR1 SGDLS and CDR2 YYNGEE. V was trimmed by 3 bases and J by 5 bases, leaving 23 bases between them.

The chain employs TRBV5-4 and TRBJ1-2, with 7 bases that match TRBD1. V gave up 4 bases and J gave up 7 bases; unmatched junction bases: 4. Germline V gene sequence: CDR1 SGHNT, CDR2 YYREEE (reference sequence). The CDR3 sequence is 12 residues long. The CDR3 region is CASSLRQGGYTF. CDR3 bases: TGTGCCAGCAGCCTGCGACAGGGTGGCTACACCTTC.

CDR3 nucleotides: TGTGCCACCAAGGGACAGGGTAACAATCAGCCCCAGCATTTT. Encoded protein: CATKGQGNNQPQHF. The chain joins TRBV15 to TRBJ1-5; 9 bases line up with TRBD1. The CDR3 has 14 amino acids. J lost 3 bases, V lost 7 bases, and 4 bases had no gene match. Germline V CDR1 and CDR2: LNHNV, YYDKDF (reference sequence). Together with reference TRBV15 and TRBJ1-5, the CDR3 gives the full variable domain: DAMVIQNPRYQVTQFGKPVTLSCSQTLNHNVMYWYQQKSSQAPKLLFHYYDKDFNNEADTPDNFQSRRPNTSFCFLDIRSPGLGDTAMYLCATKGQGNNQPQHFGDGTRLSIL.

The rearrangement uses TRBV19 and TRBJ1-1, with D unclear. This CDR3 is built from 13 residues. CDR1 LNHDA and CDR2 SQIVND come from the germline V gene (reference sequence). V dropped 8 bases and J dropped 2 bases, with 12 bases sitting between them. DNA of the CDR3: TGTGCCAGTGGAGACTTCTTCAACACTGAAGCTTTCTTT. Its protein is CASGDFFNTEAFF.

This clone was seen more than once but under ten times. The chain combines TRBV23-1 with TRBJ1-5; perhaps TRBD1 as D (6 bases). TRBV23-1 is annotated as an ORF whose role is uncertain. CDR3 length: 16 amino acids. V lost 1 base to trimming and J lost 0 bases, with 10 bases between them. The CDR3 protein is CASSQFPGHSNQPQHF. The CDR3 DNA follows: TGCGCCAGCAGTCAATTTCCGGGACATAGCAATCAGCCCCAGCATTTT.